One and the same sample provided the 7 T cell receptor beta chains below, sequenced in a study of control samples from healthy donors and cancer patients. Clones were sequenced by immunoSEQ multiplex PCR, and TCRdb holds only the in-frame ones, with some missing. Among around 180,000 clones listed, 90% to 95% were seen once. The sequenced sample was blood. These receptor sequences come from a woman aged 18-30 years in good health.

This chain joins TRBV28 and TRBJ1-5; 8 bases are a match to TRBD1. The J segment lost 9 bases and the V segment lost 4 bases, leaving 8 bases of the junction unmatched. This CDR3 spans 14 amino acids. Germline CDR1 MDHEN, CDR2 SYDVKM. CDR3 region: CASSSDQGARPQHF. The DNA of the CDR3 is TGTGCCAGCAGTTCCGACCAGGGGGCCAGGCCCCAGCATTTT.

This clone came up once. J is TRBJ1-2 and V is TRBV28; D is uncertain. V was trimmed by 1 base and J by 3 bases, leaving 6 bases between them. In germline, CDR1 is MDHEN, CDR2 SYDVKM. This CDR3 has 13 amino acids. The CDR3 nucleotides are TGTGCCAGCAGTTTATTCCGAGACTATGGCTACACCTTC. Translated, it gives CASSLFRDYGYTF.

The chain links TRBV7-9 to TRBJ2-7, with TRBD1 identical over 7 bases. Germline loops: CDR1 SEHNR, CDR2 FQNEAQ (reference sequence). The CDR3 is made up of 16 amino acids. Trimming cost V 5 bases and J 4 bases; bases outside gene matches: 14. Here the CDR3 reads CASSPGLRQGGYEQYF. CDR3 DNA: TGTGCCAGCAGCCCGGGGCTCAGACAGGGTGGTTACGAGCAGTACTTC.

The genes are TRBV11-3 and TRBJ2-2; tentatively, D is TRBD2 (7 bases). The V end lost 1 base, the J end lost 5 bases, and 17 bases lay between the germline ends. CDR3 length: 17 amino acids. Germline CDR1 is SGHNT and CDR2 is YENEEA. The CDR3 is CASSLGVWGGGTGELFF. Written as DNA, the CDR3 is TGTGCCAGCAGCTTAGGCGTATGGGGGGGCGGTACCGGGGAGCTGTTTTTT.

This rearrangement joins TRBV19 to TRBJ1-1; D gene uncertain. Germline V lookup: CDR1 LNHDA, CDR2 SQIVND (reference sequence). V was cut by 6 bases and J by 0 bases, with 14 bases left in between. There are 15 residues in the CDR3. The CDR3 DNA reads TGTGCCAGTAGCCAACCGGGAAGGATGAACACTGAAGCTTTCTTT. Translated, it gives CASSQPGRMNTEAFF.

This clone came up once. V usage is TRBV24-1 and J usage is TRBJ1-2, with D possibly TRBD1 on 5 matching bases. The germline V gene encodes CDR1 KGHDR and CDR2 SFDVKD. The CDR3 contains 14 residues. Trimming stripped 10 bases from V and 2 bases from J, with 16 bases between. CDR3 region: CATRPAGGNYGYTF. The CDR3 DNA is TGTGCCACTAGACCCGCCGGGGGAAACTATGGCTACACCTTC.

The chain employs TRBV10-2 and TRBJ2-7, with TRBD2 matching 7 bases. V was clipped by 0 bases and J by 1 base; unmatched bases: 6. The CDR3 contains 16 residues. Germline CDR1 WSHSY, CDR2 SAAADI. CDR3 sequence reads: CASSESGGGLSYEQYF. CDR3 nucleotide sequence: TGCGCCAGCAGTGAGTCGGGGGGGGGACTGTCCTACGAGCAGTACTTC.